The sample holds one count of the clone carrying this T cell receptor beta chain. Seattle enrolled patients during active infection and tracked them longitudinally. V was pared by 7 bases and J by 7 bases, with 8 bases of the junction left unmatched. The CDR3 is 14 residues long. The germline V gene encodes CDR1 LGHNA and CDR2 YNFKEQ. These data come from a study of blood T cell repertoires in COVID-19. About the research overall: Specimens from acute and convalescent COVID-19 originated in the United States, Italy and Spain. T cells, B-cell-depleted T cells, or PBMCs supplied cDNA or gDNA.

Original processing methods: Estimates of nucleated cell counts were drawn from the amplification of reference gene primers. The assay was immunoSEQ multiplex PCR, and TCRdb's table has in-frame clones only and misses some. V, J and clone size reflect that table, while D and trimming were determined from the DNA. The sample lists 200,000 to 250,000 clones, around 87% occurring once. The sequence was collected from a woman between 50 and 59 years old with COVID-19, enrolled during active disease. The sample was peripheral blood. The rearrangement links TRBV4-2 to TRBJ1-4, with 8 bases lining up with TRBD1. The CDR3: CASNLDRGVEKLFF. The CDR3, as DNA: TGTGCCAGCAACCTTGACAGGGGTGTTGAAAAACTGTTTTTT.